The 6 T cell receptor beta chains presented below share a single source sample, sequenced in a study of Ad26.COV2.S vaccination and SARS-CoV-2 variants. TCRdb's table, derived via immunoSEQ multiplex PCR, lists solely in-frame clones and lacks some. The sample records fewer than 600,000 clones, about 89% being singletons. Indicated treatment: 19 received Ad26.COV2.S at low or high dose, single or two shots; several received placebo; per-sample allocation not given. The study sampled participants on day 63 after the first vaccine or placebo injection. This material consisted of peripheral blood, taken in a trial of Ad26.COV2.S vaccine versus placebo. These receptors were collected from a person between 18 and 60 years old who received the Ad26.COV2.S COVID-19 vaccine or a placebo.

J is TRBJ1-2 and V is TRBV6-2 or TRBV6-3, with D unclear. This CDR3 spans 16 amino acids. Trimming left V 4 bases short and J 7 bases short, with 22 bases between. The germline CDR1 and CDR2 sequences are MNHEY and SVGEGT. The CDR3 nucleotides read TGTGCCAGCAGTTGGAACGGGCAGGACGGACGGTCTGGCTACACCTTC. Translated, it gives CASSWNGQDGRSGYTF.

This clone has just one count. This chain connects TRBV28 to TRBJ2-7; 9 bases match TRBD1. CDR1 is MDHEN, CDR2 SYDVKM, per germline. V was clipped by 1 base and J by 2 bases; unmatched bases: 6. CDR3 length equals 16 residues. CDR3 sequence reads: CASSLFPTGGAYEQYF. The CDR3 DNA sequence: TGTGCCAGCAGTTTATTCCCGACAGGGGGGGCCTACGAGCAGTACTTC. The full variable domain, rest sourced from reference TRBV28 and TRBJ2-7, is DVKVTQSSRYLVKRTGEKVFLECVQDMDHENMFWYRQDPGLGLRLIYFSYDVKMKEKGDIPEGYSVSREKKERFSLILESASTNQTSMYLCASSLFPTGGAYEQYFGPGTRLTVT.

Concerning this clone: The sample holds other DNA sequences that translate to the same CDR3. This chain uses TRBV28 with TRBJ2-3; perhaps TRBD1 as D (5 bases). This CDR3 contains 13 residues. The germline V gene encodes CDR1 MDHEN and CDR2 SYDVKM. Trimming took off 6 bases at V and 1 base at J, with 8 bases between the two ends. The CDR3 here is CASSLQGTDTQYF. In nucleotides, the CDR3 is TGTGCCAGCAGCTTACAGGGCACAGATACGCAGTATTTT.

The gene calls are TRBV28 and TRBJ1-4; TRBD1 is a possible D gene (6 bases). Germline V gene lookup returns CDR1 MDHEN and CDR2 SYDVKM. V lost 6 bases to trimming and J lost 7 bases, with 12 bases between them. This CDR3 has 13 amino acids. The CDR3 sequence is CASRSGGGEKLFF. The CDR3 DNA follows: TGTGCCAGCAGATCGGGGGGCGGTGAAAAACTGTTTTTT.

The chain is built from TRBV7-9 and TRBJ2-7, with unresolved D. Per germline, CDR1 SEHNR and CDR2 FQNEAQ (reference sequence). V dropped 1 base and J dropped 5 bases, with 9 bases sitting between them. The CDR3 extends over 13 amino acids. The CDR3 bases are TGTGCCAGCAGCTTAGGCCCTTCTAACGAGCAGTACTTC. Translation gives CASSLGPSNEQYF.

This sequence joins TRBV24-1 and TRBJ1-2; TRBD1 aligns across 9 bases. The CDR3 has 12 amino acids. J gave up 7 bases and V 9 bases, and 5 bases lay outside the gene matches. CDR1 KGHDR and CDR2 SFDVKD come from the germline V gene. DNA for the CDR3: TGTGCCACCGGGACAGGGATCGGTGGCTACACCTTC. Protein: CATGTGIGGYTF.